Detailed here is one TCR beta chain. The target of this receptor is not known. The input lacks base qualities; no much larger clone sits a single base away. Participants in the prospective study were aged roughly 18 to 100 years, lived in 24 United States geographic areas, and enrolled through a virtual design. Cohort assignment in the prospective study relied on participant-reported clinical history from a screening survey and a study questionnaire. Mobile phlebotomists in the prospective study collected whole blood, serum and a nasopharyngeal or oropharyngeal swab from every participant. Over a roughly two-month period, participants in the prospective study had the option of providing additional blood draws and questionnaires. Prospective study blood samples were shipped either frozen or at room temperature before DNA extraction. TCRbeta CDR3 regions were amplified from genomic DNA using the immunoSEQ Assay, a bias-controlled multiplex PCR. The authors' analysis ran thus. The number of nucleated cells in each sample was estimated from the amplification of reference gene primers within the assay. To quantify the absolute abundance of each unique TCRbeta CDR3 rearrangement, sequence reads were collapsed and filtered. For each sample, productive Simpson clonality was calculated as the square root of Simpson's diversity index across productive rearrangements. What TCRdb holds here is the immuneACCESS table cut down to in-frame rearrangements. Part of the clones is not present; checked against another copy, under half of the missing clones reflect an unresolved V gene, and the others are unexplained. V and J calls and clone size follow that table, whereas D and trimming were derived from the DNA. Here the sample has 300,000 to 500,000 clones; 88% occur a single time. The ten largest clonotypes hold approximately 2.1% of the sample.

Measured from the cysteine to the phenylalanine, the CDR3 is 14 residues long. The only DNA kept is the CDR3, 42 bases in frame from the first base. Trimming at the junction amounts to 1 base on V and 4 bases on J, and the germline ends lie 11 bases apart. CDR1 and CDR2 are drawn from the germline V gene: SGHAT, FQNNGV. This sample stems from a study of blood T cell repertoires in COVID-19 (dated by TCRdb to the early 2020s). The study in broad terms: Samples covering the acute and convalescent phases of COVID-19 were provided by collaborators in the United States, Italy and Spain. The material from the prospective study consisted of cDNA or gDNA derived from T cells, B-cell-depleted T cells, or PBMCs. The dataset comprised deeply sampled blood TCRbeta repertoires from subjects exposed to, actively infected with, or recovered from COVID-19. The repertoires were released in a freely available public database intended as a resource for research on the immune response to SARS-CoV-2. The samples were drawn from the first 160 participants of the ongoing ImmuneRACE study and from 1,254 subjects provided by 6 global collaborators. Sample metadata almost always included a de-identified subject ID, COVID-19 status, age in years and sex. Where available, HLA class I and class II types were taken from metadata supplied by the sample provider and were not determined by assay-based typing. Points the paper makes about the study in general: Clinical and demographic metadata were provided uncurated, with the amount varying by source and participant.

The sequence was collected from a middle-aged woman with acute COVID-19. The receptor chain draws on TRBV11-2 and TRBJ2-7; D gene: possibly TRBD1, on 5 matching bases. The sample taken for sequencing was PBMCs or T cells enriched from blood (not recorded which). The bases are TGTGCCAGCAGCTTAGCAGGGAATGGGTACGAGCAGTACTTC. Its amino acids are CASSLAGNGYEQYF.